This TCR beta chain came from a study of T-cell reconstitution after alpha-beta-depleted transplantation in children. The authors prepared the TCRbeta library with unique molecular identifiers. MiXCR, run by TCRdb on the PCR reads, gives a single entry per CDR3 protein. Here the sample spans roughly 590,000 distinct CDR3 sequences, roughly 17% being singletons. This TCR came from a human donor who donated a stem cell graft to a child with acute myeloid leukemia. Sequenced material: PBMCs from the stem cell graft donor, taken from the stem cell graft.

DNA for the CDR3: TGTGCCACCAGTGACTACAGGGGGCTCAACGGGGAGCTGTTTTTT. This translates into CATSDYRGLNGELFF. J is TRBJ2-2 and V is TRBV24-1; the match to TRBD1 covers 9 bases. Germline values: CDR1 KGHDR, CDR2 SFDVKD. V shed 4 bases, J shed 7 bases, and the junction held 6 bases outside the gene matches. The CDR3 spans 15 residues.